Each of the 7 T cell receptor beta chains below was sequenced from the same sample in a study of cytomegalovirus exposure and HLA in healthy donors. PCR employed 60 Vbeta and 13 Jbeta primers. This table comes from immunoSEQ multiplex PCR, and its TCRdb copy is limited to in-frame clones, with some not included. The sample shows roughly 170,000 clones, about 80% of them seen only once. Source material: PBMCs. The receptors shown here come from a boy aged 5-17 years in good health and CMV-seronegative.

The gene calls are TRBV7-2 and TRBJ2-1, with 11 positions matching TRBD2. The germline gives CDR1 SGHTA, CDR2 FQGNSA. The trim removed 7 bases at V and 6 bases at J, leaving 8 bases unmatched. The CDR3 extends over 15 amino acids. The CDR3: CASTPGGTSGNEQFF. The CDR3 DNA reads TGTGCCAGCACCCCTGGCGGGACTAGCGGCAATGAGCAGTTCTTC.

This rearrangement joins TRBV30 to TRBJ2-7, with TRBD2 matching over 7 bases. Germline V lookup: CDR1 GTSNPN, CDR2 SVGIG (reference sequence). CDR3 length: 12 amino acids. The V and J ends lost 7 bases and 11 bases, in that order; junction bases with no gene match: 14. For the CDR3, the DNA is TGTGCCTACAGAACCGGGGGGTCGTTGGAGTACTTC. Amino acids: CAYRTGGSLEYF.

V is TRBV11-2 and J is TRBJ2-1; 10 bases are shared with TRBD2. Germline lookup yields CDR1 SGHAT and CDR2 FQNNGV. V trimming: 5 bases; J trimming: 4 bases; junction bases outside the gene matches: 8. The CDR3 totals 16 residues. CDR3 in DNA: TGTGCCAGCAGCCCGCGACTAGCGGGTTTTTACAATGAGCAGTTCTTC. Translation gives CASSPRLAGFYNEQFF. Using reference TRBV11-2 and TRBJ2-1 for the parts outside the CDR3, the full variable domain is EAGVAQSPRYKIIEKRQSVAFWCNPISGHATLYWYQQILGQGPKLLIQFQNNGVVDDSQLPKDRFSAERLKGVDSTLKIQPAKLEDSAVYLCASSPRLAGFYNEQFFGPGTRLTVL.

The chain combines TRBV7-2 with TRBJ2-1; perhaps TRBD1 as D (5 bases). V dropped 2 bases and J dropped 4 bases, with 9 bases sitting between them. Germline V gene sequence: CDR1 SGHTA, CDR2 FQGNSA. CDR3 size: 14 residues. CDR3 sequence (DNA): TGTGCCAGCAGCTTAACGGCAGGGTACAATGAGCAGTTCTTC. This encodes CASSLTAGYNEQFF.

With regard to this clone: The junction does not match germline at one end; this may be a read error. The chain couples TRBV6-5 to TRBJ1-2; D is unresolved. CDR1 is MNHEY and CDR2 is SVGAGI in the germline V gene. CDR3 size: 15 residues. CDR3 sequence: CASSYSTLSVLWSFF. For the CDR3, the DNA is TGTGCCAGCAGTTACTCGACTTTGAGCGTATTGTGGTCCTTCTTC.

CDR3 region: CASSPSARGAGNTIYF. Here the CDR3 DNA reads TGTGCCAGCAGCCCCTCGGCAAGAGGCGCTGGAAACACCATATATTTT. The chain uses TRBV9 and TRBJ1-3, with D uncertain. Between the trimmed V and J ends, which lost 4 bases and 2 bases, there was a span of 16 bases. The CDR3 spans 16 residues. Germline V CDR1 and CDR2: SGDLS, YYNGEE. Looking up the rest from reference TRBV9 and TRBJ1-3 gives the full variable domain: DSGVTQTPKHLITATGQRVTLRCSPRSGDLSVYWYQQSLDQGLQFLIQYYNGEERAKGNILERFSAQQFPDLHSELNLSSLELGDSALYFCASSPSARGAGNTIYFGEGSWLTVV.

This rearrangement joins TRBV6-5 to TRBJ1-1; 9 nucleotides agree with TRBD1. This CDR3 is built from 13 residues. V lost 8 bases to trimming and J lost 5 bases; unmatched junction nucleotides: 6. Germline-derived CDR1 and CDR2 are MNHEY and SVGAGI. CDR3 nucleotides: TGTGCCAGCTACAGGGGGCGAGGGACTGAAGCTTTCTTT. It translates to CASYRGRGTEAFF.